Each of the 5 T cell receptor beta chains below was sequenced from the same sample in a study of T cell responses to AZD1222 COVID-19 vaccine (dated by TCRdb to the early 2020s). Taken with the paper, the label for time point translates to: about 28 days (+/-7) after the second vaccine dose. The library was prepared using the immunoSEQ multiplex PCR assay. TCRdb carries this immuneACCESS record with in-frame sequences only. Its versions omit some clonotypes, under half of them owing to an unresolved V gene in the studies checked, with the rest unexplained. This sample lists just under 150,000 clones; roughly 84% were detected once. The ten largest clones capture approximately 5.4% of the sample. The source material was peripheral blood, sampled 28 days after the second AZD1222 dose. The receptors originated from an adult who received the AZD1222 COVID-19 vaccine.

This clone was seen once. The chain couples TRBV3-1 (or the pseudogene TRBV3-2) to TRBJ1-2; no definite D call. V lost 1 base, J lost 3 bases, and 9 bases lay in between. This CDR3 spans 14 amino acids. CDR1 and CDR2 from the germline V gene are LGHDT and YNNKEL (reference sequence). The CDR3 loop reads CASSQVGIDYGYTF. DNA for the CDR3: TGTGCCAGCAGCCAAGTGGGGATAGACTATGGCTACACCTTC.

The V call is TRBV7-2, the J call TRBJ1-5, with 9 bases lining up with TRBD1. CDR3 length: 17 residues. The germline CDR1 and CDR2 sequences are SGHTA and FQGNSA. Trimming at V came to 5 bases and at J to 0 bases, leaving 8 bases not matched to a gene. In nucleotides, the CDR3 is TGTGCCAGCAGCCCCAGGACAGGGGTCTATAGCAATCAGCCCCAGCATTTT. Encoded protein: CASSPRTGVYSNQPQHF.

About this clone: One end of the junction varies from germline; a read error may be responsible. The CDR3: CASSLEPGVRVVF. The CDR3 DNA reads TGTGCCAGCAGCTTAGAGCCTGGGGTGCGCGTGGTCTTC. J is TRBJ2-1 and V is TRBV11-3; D is unresolved. The CDR3 length is 13 residues. The germline V gene has CDR1 SGHNT and CDR2 YENEEA. The whole variable domain, filled in from reference TRBV11-3 and TRBJ2-1, reads EAGVVQSPRYKIIEKKQPVAFWCNPISGHNTLYWYLQNLGQGPELLIRYENEEAVDDSQLPKDRFSAERLKGVDSTLKIQPAELGDSAVYLCASSLEPGVRVVFGPGTRLTVL.

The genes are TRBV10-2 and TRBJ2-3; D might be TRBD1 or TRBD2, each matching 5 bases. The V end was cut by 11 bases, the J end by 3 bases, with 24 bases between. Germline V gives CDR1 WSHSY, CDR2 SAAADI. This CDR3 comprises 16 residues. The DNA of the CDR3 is TGCGCCCTAAGTGGAACGGGGCGACCTCCGACAGATACGCAGTATTTT. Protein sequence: CALSGTGRPPTDTQYF.

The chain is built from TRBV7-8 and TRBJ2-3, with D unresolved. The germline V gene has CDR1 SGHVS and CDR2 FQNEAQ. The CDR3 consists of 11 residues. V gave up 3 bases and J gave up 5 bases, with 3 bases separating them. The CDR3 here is CASSFEDTQYF. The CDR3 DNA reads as TGTGCCAGCAGCTTCGAAGATACGCAGTATTTT.